These 26 T cell receptor beta chains originate from one sample sequenced in a study of beta chain features in type 1 diabetes. Findings of the study overall: All four CD4+ subsets of Type 1 diabetes patients contained TCRB CDR3s that were moderately but significantly shorter.

The isolated RNA, all of it, was reverse transcribed, so expressed TCRB transcripts were what got sequenced. Profiled with immunoSEQ multiplex PCR; TCRdb holds only in-frame clones, not every one. The data show a few hundred thousand clones, with 15% seen just once and approximately 0.015% held by the top ten. Antigens for these TCRs are unknown. Sequenced input: naive CD4+ T cells from blood. These receptors originate from a man between 18 and 35 years old with type 1 diabetes.

The chain is built from TRBV7-2 and TRBJ2-6; D unclear. V was pared by 0 bases and J by 4 bases, with 7 bases between. The CDR3 has 15 amino acids. The germline gives CDR1 SGHTA, CDR2 FQGNSA. CDR3 nucleotide sequence: TGTGCCAGCAGCTTAGCGGGCTCAGGGGCCAACGTCCTGACTTTC. The encoded protein is CASSLAGSGANVLTF.

The chain is built from TRBV5-1 and TRBJ2-3, with 11 bases aligning to TRBD2. CDR3 size: 16 residues. The J segment lost 3 bases and the V segment lost 0 bases, leaving 3 bases of the junction unmatched. Germline values: CDR1 SGHRS, CDR2 YFSETQ. CDR3 DNA: TGCGCCAGCAGCTTGGCTAGCGGGAGGAGAACAGATACGCAGTATTTT. It yields the protein CASSLASGRRTDTQYF.

The rearrangement joins TRBV4-1 to TRBJ2-5; 8 nucleotides match TRBD2. V shed 5 bases and J 6 bases; nucleotides not matched to a gene: 14. The CDR3 extends over 16 amino acids. Germline V CDR1 and CDR2: MGHRA, YSYEKL. Here the CDR3 DNA reads TGCGCCAGCAGCGAATTAGGCACTAGCGGCCGAAAGACCCAGTACTTC. Its translation is CASSELGTSGRKTQYF.

J is TRBJ2-1 and V is TRBV19, with 9 nucleotides matching TRBD1. After removal of 10 bases from V and 2 bases from J, the junction contained 9 bases not matched to a gene. Germline V gives CDR1 LNHDA, CDR2 SQIVND (reference sequence). The CDR3 contains 15 residues. The CDR3 here is CATSQGANPYNEQFF. The CDR3 DNA is TGTGCCACCTCACAGGGGGCGAACCCCTACAATGAGCAGTTCTTC.

In its sample, this clone was seen once. The CDR3 reads CASFRGGGDQPQHF. CDR3 nucleotides: TGTGCCAGCTTCAGGGGCGGGGGGGATCAGCCCCAGCATTTT. The chain employs TRBV27 and TRBJ1-5; D is possibly TRBD1 (6 bases). Trimming took 8 bases from V and 5 from J, leaving 16 bases between them. The CDR3 totals 14 residues. Germline CDR1 MNHEY, CDR2 SMNVEV (reference sequence).

This chain connects TRBV13 to TRBJ2-7; TRBD2 agrees at 13 bases. The junction had 1 base not matched to a gene; V was cut back by 1 base and J by 4 bases. Per germline, CDR1 PRHDT and CDR2 FYEKMQ (reference sequence). The CDR3 spans 15 residues. CDR3 residues: CASSLVTSGGYEQYF. The CDR3 nucleotides read TGTGCCAGCAGCTTAGTGACTAGCGGGGGGTACGAGCAGTACTTC.

This clone was seen more than once but under ten times. The gene calls are TRBV4-3 and TRBJ1-1; D not certain. Germline values: CDR1 LGHNA, CDR2 YSLEER. The CDR3 has 14 amino acids. V gave up 3 bases and J gave up 4 bases, with 12 bases separating them. CDR3 sequence reads: CASSQMSRSTEAFF. CDR3 nucleotides: TGCGCCAGCAGCCAGATGTCGCGGAGCACTGAAGCTTTCTTT.

J is TRBJ1-5 and V is TRBV19; D possibly corresponds to TRBD1 (6 bases). Germline V gives CDR1 LNHDA, CDR2 SQIVND (reference sequence). The V end was cut by 3 bases, the J end by 4 bases, with 13 bases between. The CDR3 spans 15 residues. The CDR3 protein is CASSIAGASNQPQHF. CDR3 nucleotide sequence: TGTGCCAGTAGTATCGCGGGGGCGTCAAATCAGCCCCAGCATTTT.

The chain joins TRBV7-9 to TRBJ2-7; TRBD1 matches 7 bases. The V segment lost 5 bases and the J segment 4 bases; nucleotides outside the gene matches: 8. CDR3 length equals 14 residues. Germline V lookup: CDR1 SEHNR, CDR2 FQNEAQ (reference sequence). In DNA, the CDR3 is TGTGCCAGCAGCGATACCGACAGGGCTTACGAGCAGTACTTC. This sequence encodes CASSDTDRAYEQYF.

This chain links TRBV6-6 with TRBJ2-7; 9 nucleotides align to TRBD1. Per germline, CDR1 MNHNY and CDR2 SVGAGI (reference sequence). V was clipped by 5 bases and J by 5 bases; unmatched bases: 10. This CDR3 has 15 amino acids. CDR3 amino acids: CASSGRGQGIDEQYF. CDR3 DNA: TGTGCCAGCAGTGGGAGGGGACAGGGTATAGACGAGCAGTACTTC.

In its sample, this clone was seen a few times. The genes are TRBV7-8 and TRBJ1-4, with D possibly matching TRBD1 (5 bases). The V gene lost 2 bases and the J gene lost 0 bases, with 13 bases spanning the gap. The CDR3 consists of 17 residues. The germline gives CDR1 SGHVS, CDR2 FQNEAQ. CDR3 protein: CASSLRRGFTTNEKLFF. In DNA form, the CDR3 reads TGTGCCAGCAGCTTAAGGAGGGGATTTACAACTAATGAAAAACTGTTTTTT.

This clone was counted only a few times. DNA for the CDR3: TGTGCCAGTAGTATAAGCAGGGCGGAGACCCAGTACTTC. It encodes CASSISRAETQYF. The rearrangement uses TRBV19 and TRBJ2-5, with a tentative D call TRBD1 (5 bases). Trimming shortened V by 2 bases and J by 5 bases, and 9 bases separated the two germline ends. Germline CDR1 LNHDA, CDR2 SQIVND (reference sequence). The CDR3 is 13 amino acids.

The chain has TRBV25-1 and TRBJ1-2; a possible D gene is TRBD1 (6 bases). Germline CDR1 reads MGHDK; CDR2 reads SYGVNS. V lost 4 bases, J lost 5 bases, and 8 bases lay in between. The CDR3 loop spans 12 amino acids. The CDR3 DNA reads as TGTGCCAGCAGTGCGACAGGATATGGCTACACCTTC. The encoded protein is CASSATGYGYTF.

The genes are TRBV4-2 and TRBJ2-2, with D possibly TRBD1 on 6 matching bases. Germline-derived CDR1 and CDR2 are LGHNA and YNFKEQ. V was cut by 6 bases and J by 4 bases, with 12 bases left in between. This CDR3 is 14 amino acids long. DNA of the CDR3: TGTGCCAGCAGGATTTTAGGGGGCACCGGGGAGCTGTTTTTT. It encodes CASRILGGTGELFF.

The table lists this clone with a few counts. The chain joins TRBV29-1 to TRBJ2-2; 7 nucleotides line up with TRBD2. The germline gives CDR1 SQVTM, CDR2 ANQGSEA. V shed 2 bases and J 10 bases; nucleotides not matched to a gene: 7. This CDR3 has 13 amino acids. The CDR3 spells CSVELQGGLELFF. As DNA, the CDR3 is TGCAGCGTTGAACTCCAGGGAGGGTTGGAGCTGTTTTTT.

This clone was counted between two and nine times. The rearrangement joins TRBV5-4 to TRBJ2-7, with D perhaps matching TRBD2 (5 bases). Germline values: CDR1 SGHNT, CDR2 YYREEE (reference sequence). The CDR3 has 15 residues. The V gene lost 5 bases and the J gene lost 5 bases, with 20 bases spanning the gap. CDR3 DNA: TGTGCCAGCAGTGAGGCCGGGCGGCCGCGGGACGAGCAGTACTTC. Translated, it gives CASSEAGRPRDEQYF.

This clone has only a few counts. The chain has TRBV7-2 and TRBJ2-3, with a weak D call TRBD2 (5 bases). Germline V gene sequence: CDR1 SGHTA, CDR2 FQGNSA. This CDR3 comprises 14 residues. The V gene lost 5 bases and the J gene lost 4 bases, with 13 bases spanning the gap. In DNA form, the CDR3 reads TGTGCCAGCAGCCGGGCCGGGGTATCAGATACGCAGTATTTT. Translating gives CASSRAGVSDTQYF.

The chain employs TRBV29-1 and TRBJ2-1; TRBD2 agrees at 12 bases. Germline trimming cut 7 bases from V and 0 bases from J; bases unmatched to any gene: 10. This CDR3 contains 17 residues. CDR1 is SQVTM, CDR2 ANQGSEA, per germline. The CDR3 sequence is CSGWSPGLAGSYNEQFF. The CDR3 region has the DNA TGCAGCGGTTGGAGTCCGGGACTAGCGGGCTCCTACAATGAGCAGTTCTTC.

The chain has TRBV7-2 and TRBJ2-7; weak D call: TRBD2 (6 bases). The CDR3 length is 15 residues. Germline values: CDR1 SGHTA, CDR2 FQGNSA. V lost 5 bases and J 0 bases, leaving 14 bases between the germline ends. CDR3 loop: CASSTRGVPSYEQYF. The CDR3 DNA reads TGTGCCAGCAGCACCCGCGGGGTCCCCTCCTACGAGCAGTACTTC.

This chain links TRBV7-2 with TRBJ2-4; D is perhaps TRBD1 (5 bases). Germline V CDR1 and CDR2: SGHTA, FQGNSA. CDR3 length equals 15 residues. The V and J ends lost 5 bases and 2 bases respectively, with 13 bases between them. CDR3 coding DNA: TGTGCCAGCAGCATAAAACAGGCGCCCAAAAACATTCAGTACTTC. It translates to CASSIKQAPKNIQYF.

This chain connects TRBV7-9 to TRBJ2-7; D is unclear. CDR1 is SEHNR, CDR2 FQNEAQ, per germline (reference sequence). CDR3 length: 12 amino acids. V dropped 2 bases and J dropped 3 bases, with 5 bases sitting between them. In DNA form, the CDR3 reads TGTGCCAGCAGCTTATCCCTCTACGAGCAGTACTTC. The encoded protein is CASSLSLYEQYF.

The chain is built from TRBV30 and TRBJ2-5; D unresolved. The germline V gene encodes CDR1 GTSNPN and CDR2 SVGIG (reference sequence). Trimming removed 8 bases from V and 5 bases from J, with 12 bases in between. This CDR3 has 11 residues. The DNA for the CDR3 is TGTGCCCGCGACTCAGCGGAGACCCAGTACTTC. It codes for CARDSAETQYF.

This clone has more than one count but fewer than ten. This chain joins TRBV5-6 and TRBJ2-3, with a tentative D call TRBD2 (6 bases). The CDR3 spans 18 residues. The germline CDR1 and CDR2 sequences are SGHDT and YYEEEE. Between the trimmed V and J ends, which lost 5 bases and 3 bases, there was a span of 25 bases. The CDR3 DNA reads as TGTGCCAGCAGTTCCCGCCGGGCGGGAACCTGGAGAACAGATACGCAGTATTTT. Encoded protein: CASSSRRAGTWRTDTQYF.

The rearrangement uses TRBV7-2 and TRBJ2-1, with a possible D match to TRBD2 (5 bases). CDR1 is SGHTA and CDR2 is FQGNSA in the germline V gene. This CDR3 comprises 14 residues. V lost 4 bases and J lost 4, with 11 bases in between. Written as DNA, the CDR3 is TGTGCCAGCAGCTCCCGGACTTATTACAATGAGCAGTTCTTC. It yields the protein CASSSRTYYNEQFF.

This chain joins TRBV18 and TRBJ2-1; unclear D gene. V lost 2 bases, J lost 9 bases, and 17 bases lay in between. The CDR3 sequence is 15 residues long. Per the germline V gene, CDR1 is KGHSH and CDR2 is LQKENI. The CDR3: CASSPELVLPPEQFF. In DNA form, the CDR3 reads TGTGCCAGCTCACCAGAGCTGGTTCTACCACCTGAGCAGTTCTTC.

The chain has TRBV7-2 and TRBJ2-7, with 9 bases lining up with TRBD1. The V and J ends lost 5 bases and 6 bases, in that order; junction bases with no gene match: 5. The CDR3 runs 13 residues. Looked up from germline, CDR1 is SGHTA and CDR2 is FQGNSA. The CDR3 is CASSQGQGGEQYF. CDR3 in DNA: TGTGCCAGCAGCCAGGGACAGGGCGGCGAGCAGTACTTC.